This T cell receptor beta chain was obtained from a study of OX40 agonist ivuxolimab in advanced cancers. Overall study: Ivuxolimab doses were 0.01, 0.1, 0.3, 1.5, 3 or 10 mg/kg every 2 weeks. The dose-escalation group included hepatocellular carcinoma, melanoma, renal cell carcinoma and head and neck cancer.

Sampled blood was obtained at baseline, cycle 4 day 1, and cycle 7 day 1. V lost 2 bases, J lost 2 bases, and 5 bases stayed unmatched. From germline, CDR1 is MNHEY and CDR2 SVGAGI. The length of the CDR3 is 16 residues. Libraries were prepared by immunoSEQ multiplex PCR; TCRdb keeps only in-frame clonotypes and omits some of them. Of about 75,000 clones in the sample, more than 90% are singletons; the top ten hold about 0.4%. This receptor was identified in an adult with an advanced solid tumor such as melanoma, head and neck, liver or kidney cancer. The sample was CD4+ or CD8+ T cells sorted from blood, taken in a trial of the OX40 agonist ivuxolimab. The chain joins TRBV6-5 to TRBJ2-3; the match to TRBD2 covers 9 bases. CDR3: CASSYALAGPTDTQYF. The CDR3 DNA sequence: TGTGCCAGCAGTTACGCCCTAGCGGGACCCACAGATACGCAGTATTTT.